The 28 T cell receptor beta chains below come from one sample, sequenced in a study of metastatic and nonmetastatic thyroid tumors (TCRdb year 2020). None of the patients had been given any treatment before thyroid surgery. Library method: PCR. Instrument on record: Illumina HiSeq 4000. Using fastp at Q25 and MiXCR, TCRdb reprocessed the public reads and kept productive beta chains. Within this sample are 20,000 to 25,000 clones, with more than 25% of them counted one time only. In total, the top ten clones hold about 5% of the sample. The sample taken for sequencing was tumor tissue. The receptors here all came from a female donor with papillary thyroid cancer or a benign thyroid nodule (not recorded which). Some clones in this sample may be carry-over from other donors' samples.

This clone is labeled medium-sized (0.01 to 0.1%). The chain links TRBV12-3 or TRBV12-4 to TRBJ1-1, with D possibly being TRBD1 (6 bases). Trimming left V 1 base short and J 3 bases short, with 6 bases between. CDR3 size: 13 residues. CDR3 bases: TGTGCCAGCAGTTTAGACAGGGACACTGAAGCTTTCTTT. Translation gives CASSLDRDTEAFF.

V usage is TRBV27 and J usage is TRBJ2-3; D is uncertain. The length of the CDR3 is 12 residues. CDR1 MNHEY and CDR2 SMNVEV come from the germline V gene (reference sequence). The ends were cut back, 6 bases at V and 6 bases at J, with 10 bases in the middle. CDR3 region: CASRFWGDTQYF. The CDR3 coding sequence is TGTGCCAGCAGGTTCTGGGGTGATACGCAGTATTTT.

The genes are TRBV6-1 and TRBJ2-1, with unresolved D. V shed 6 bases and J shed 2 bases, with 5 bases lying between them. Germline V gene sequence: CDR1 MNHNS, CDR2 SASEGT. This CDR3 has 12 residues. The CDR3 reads CASSGPYNEQFF. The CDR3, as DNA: TGTGCCAGCAGCGGACCCTACAATGAGCAGTTCTTC.

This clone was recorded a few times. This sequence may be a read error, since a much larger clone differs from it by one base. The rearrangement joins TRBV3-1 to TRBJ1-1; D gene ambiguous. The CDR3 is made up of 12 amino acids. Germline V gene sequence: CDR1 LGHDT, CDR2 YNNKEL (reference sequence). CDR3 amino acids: CASSPPQDLPEF. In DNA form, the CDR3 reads TGTGCCAGCAGCCCCCCCCAGGACCTGCCAGAGTTT.

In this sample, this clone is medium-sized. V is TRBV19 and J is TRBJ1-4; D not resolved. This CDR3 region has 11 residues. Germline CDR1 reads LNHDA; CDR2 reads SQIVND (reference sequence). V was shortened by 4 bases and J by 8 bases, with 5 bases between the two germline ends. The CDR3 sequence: CASSRGEKLFF. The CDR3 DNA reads TGTGCCAGTAGTAGAGGCGAAAAACTGTTTTTT.

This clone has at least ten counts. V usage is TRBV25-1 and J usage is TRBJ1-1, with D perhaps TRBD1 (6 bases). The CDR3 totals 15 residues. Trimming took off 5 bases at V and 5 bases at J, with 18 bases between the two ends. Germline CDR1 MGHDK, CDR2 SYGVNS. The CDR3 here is CASSPPYGGRTEAFF. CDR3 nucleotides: TGTGCCAGCAGTCCACCTTATGGGGGGCGAACTGAAGCTTTCTTT.

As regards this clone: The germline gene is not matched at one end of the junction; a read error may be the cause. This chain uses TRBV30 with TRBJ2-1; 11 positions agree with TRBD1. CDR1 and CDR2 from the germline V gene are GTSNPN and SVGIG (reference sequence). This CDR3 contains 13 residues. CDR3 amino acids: CSWRTGGFNEQFF. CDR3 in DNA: TGTTCCTGGAGGACAGGGGGCTTCAATGAGCAGTTCTTC.

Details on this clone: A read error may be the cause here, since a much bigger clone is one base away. The CDR3 nucleotides read TGTGCCAGCAGCTTCCGCCTGGGGGGACAGGGCGGGTACAATGAGCAATTCTTC. Its protein is CASSFRLGGQGGYNEQFF. J is TRBJ2-1 and V is TRBV7-6, with 9 bases matching TRBD1. Per germline, CDR1 SGHVS and CDR2 FNYEAQ. The CDR3 has 18 residues.

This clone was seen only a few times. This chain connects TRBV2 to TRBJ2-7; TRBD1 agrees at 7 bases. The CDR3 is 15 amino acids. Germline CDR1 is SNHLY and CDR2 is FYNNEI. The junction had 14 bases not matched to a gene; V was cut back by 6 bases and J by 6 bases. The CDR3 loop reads CASSGPGQINGEQYF. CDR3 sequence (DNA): TGTGCCAGCAGCGGACCGGGACAGATCAATGGCGAGCAGTACTTC.

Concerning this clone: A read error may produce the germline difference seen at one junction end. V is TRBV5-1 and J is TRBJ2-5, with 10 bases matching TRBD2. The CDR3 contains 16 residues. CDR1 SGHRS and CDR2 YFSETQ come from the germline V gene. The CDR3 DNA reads TGCGCCGGCAGCTTGGGGCTAGCGGGGGTCATGGAGACCCAGTACTTC. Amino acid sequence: CAGSLGLAGVMETQYF.

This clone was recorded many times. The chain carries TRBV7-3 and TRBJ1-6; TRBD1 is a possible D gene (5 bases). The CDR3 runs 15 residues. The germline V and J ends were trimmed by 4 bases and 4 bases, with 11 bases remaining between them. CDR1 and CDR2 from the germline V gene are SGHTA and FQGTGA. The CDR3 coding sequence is TGTGCCAGCAGCTCCGAGGGACGGTATAATTCACCCCTCCACTTT. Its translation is CASSSEGRYNSPLHF.

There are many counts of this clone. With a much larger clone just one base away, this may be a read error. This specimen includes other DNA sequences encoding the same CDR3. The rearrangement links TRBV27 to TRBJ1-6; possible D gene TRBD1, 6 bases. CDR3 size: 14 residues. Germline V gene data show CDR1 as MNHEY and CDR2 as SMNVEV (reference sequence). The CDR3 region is CASSFGGDNSPLHF. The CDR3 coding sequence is TGTGCCAGCAGTTTCGGGGGGGACAATTCGCCCCTCCACTTT.

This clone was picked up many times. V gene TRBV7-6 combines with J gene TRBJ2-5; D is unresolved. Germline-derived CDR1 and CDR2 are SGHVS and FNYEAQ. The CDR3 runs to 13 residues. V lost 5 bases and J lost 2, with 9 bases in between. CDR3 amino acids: CASSHGRQETQYF. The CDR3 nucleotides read TGTGCCAGCAGCCATGGACGTCAAGAGACCCAGTACTTC.

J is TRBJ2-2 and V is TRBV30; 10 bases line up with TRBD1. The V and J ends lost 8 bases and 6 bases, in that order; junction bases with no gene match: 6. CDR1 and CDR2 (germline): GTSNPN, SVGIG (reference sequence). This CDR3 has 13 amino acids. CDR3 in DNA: TGTGCCCGTAGGGGGACAGGGGCCGGGGAGCTGTTTTTT. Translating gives CARRGTGAGELFF.

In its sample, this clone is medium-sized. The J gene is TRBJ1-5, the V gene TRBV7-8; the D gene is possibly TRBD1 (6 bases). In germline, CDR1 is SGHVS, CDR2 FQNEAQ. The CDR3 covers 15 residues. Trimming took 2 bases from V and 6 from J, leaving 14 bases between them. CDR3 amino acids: CASSLTGAGSQPQHF. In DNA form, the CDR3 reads TGTGCCAGCAGCTTAACGGGGGCGGGTAGTCAGCCCCAGCATTTT.

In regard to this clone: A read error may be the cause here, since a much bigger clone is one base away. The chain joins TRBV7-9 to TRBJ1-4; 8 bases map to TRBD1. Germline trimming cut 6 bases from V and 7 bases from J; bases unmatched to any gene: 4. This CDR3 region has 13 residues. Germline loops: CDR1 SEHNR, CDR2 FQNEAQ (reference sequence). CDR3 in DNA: TGTGCCAGCAGAAGAGGACAGGGTGAAAAACTGTTTTTT. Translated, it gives CASRRGQGEKLFF.

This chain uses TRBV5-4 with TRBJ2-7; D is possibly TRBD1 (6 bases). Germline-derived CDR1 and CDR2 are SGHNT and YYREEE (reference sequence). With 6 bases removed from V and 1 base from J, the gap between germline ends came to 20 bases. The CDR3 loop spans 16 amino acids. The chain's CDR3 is CASIPDLGHASYEQYF. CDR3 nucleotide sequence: TGTGCCAGCATCCCTGACTTGGGACACGCTTCCTACGAGCAGTACTTC.

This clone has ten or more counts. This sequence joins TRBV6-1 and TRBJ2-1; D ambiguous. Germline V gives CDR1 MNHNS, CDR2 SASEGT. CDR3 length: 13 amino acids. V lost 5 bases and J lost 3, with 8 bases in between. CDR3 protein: CASSSGYYNEQFF. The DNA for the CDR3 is TGTGCCAGCAGTTCTGGGTACTACAATGAGCAGTTCTTC.

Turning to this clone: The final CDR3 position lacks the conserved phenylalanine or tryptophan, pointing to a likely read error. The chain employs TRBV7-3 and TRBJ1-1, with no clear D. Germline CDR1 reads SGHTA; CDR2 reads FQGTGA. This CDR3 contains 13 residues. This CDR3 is CASSLDPGTKAFL. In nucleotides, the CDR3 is TGTGCCAGCAGCTTAGACCCCGGCACTAAAGCTTTCCTT.

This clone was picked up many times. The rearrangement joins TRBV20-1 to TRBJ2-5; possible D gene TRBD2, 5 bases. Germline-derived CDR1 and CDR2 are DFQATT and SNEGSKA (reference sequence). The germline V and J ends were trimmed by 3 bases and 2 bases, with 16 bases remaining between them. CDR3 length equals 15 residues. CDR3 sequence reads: CSASASSRLQETQYF. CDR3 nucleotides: TGCAGTGCTAGCGCGTCTAGCCGACTACAAGAGACCCAGTACTTC.

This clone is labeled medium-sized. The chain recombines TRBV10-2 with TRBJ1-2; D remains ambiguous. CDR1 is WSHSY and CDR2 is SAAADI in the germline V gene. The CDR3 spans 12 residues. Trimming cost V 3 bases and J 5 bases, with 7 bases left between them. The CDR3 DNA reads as TGCGCCAGCAGTGAAGCGGGTTATGGCTACACCTTC. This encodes CASSEAGYGYTF.

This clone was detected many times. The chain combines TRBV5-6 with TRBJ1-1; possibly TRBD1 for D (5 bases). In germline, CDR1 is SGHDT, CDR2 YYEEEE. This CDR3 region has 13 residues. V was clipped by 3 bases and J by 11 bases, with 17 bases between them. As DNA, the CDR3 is TGTGCCAGCAGCTCTGACAGCGACCCTTCGGCTTTCTTT. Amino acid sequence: CASSSDSDPSAFF.

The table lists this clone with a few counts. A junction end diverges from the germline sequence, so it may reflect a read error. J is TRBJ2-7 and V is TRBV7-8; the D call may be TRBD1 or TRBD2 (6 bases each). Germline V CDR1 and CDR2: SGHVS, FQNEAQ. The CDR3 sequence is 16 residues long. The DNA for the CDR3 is TGTGCCAGCAGCTTATCCGCCGGGGGCTCCTCCTACGATCAGTACTTC. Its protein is CASSLSAGGSSYDQYF.

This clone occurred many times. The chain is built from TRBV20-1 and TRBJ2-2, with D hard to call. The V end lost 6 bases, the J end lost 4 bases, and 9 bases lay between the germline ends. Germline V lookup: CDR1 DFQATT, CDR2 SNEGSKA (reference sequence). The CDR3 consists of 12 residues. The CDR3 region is CSAFKGTGELFF. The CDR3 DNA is TGCAGTGCCTTTAAAGGCACCGGGGAGCTGTTTTTT.

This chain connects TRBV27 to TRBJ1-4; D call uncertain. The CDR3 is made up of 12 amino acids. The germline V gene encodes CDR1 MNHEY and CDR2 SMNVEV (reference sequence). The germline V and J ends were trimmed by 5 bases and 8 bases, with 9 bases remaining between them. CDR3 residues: CASSPRWEKLFF. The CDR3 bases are TGTGCCAGCAGTCCAAGGTGGGAAAAACTGTTTTTT.

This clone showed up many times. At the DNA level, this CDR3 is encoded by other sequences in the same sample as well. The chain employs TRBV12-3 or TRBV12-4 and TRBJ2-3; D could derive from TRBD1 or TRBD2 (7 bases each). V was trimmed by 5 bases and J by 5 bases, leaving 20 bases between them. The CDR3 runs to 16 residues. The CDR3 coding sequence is TGTGCCAGCAGTCCCCAGGGGGGGCTAGCGCAAGATACGCAGTATTTT. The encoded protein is CASSPQGGLAQDTQYF.

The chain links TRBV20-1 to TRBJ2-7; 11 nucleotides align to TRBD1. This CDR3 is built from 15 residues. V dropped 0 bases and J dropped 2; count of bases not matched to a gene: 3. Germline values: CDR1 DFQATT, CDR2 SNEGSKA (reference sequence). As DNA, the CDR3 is TGCAGTGCTAGAGATGGACAGGGGGCCCCCTACGAGCAGTACTTC. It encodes CSARDGQGAPYEQYF.

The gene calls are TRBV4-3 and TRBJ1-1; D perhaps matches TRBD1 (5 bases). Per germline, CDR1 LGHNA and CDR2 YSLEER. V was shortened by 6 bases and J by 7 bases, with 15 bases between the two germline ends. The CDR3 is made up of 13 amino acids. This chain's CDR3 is CASRPQRGNEAFF. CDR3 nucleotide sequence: TGCGCCAGCAGACCTCAGAGGGGAAATGAAGCTTTCTTT.